This TCR beta chain was recovered during a study of T cell repertoires in cytomegalovirus infection. Study-wide context: Matching HLA type and CMV infection were both indicated by public TCR beta signatures. Study-wide findings and caveats: HLA-C-restricted, CMV-specific TCR beta clonotypes were dominant ex vivo. Based on cumulative public TCR beta family frequency, carriers of CMV plus the relevant HLA were identified.

This clonotype was found many times. Its antigen is still unknown. Each CDR3 protein gets one entry after TCRdb re-called the reads with MiXCR. The table lists around 280,000 distinct CDR3 sequences, about a tenth of them singletons. The CDR3 sequence is 17 residues long. V lost 1 base to trimming and J lost 1 base; unmatched junction nucleotides: 8. Germline CDR1 and CDR2: SGHRS and YFSETQ. This TCR derives from a human donor in good health (CMV status not recorded). Some clones in this sample may be carry-over from other donors' samples. The rearrangement links TRBV5-1 to TRBJ2-5, with 9 bases identical to TRBD2. The source material was PBMCs. This chain's CDR3 is CASSLSVRGGPQETQYF. For the CDR3, the DNA is TGCGCCAGCAGCTTGTCGGTGCGGGGGGGCCCCCAAGAGACCCAGTACTTC.